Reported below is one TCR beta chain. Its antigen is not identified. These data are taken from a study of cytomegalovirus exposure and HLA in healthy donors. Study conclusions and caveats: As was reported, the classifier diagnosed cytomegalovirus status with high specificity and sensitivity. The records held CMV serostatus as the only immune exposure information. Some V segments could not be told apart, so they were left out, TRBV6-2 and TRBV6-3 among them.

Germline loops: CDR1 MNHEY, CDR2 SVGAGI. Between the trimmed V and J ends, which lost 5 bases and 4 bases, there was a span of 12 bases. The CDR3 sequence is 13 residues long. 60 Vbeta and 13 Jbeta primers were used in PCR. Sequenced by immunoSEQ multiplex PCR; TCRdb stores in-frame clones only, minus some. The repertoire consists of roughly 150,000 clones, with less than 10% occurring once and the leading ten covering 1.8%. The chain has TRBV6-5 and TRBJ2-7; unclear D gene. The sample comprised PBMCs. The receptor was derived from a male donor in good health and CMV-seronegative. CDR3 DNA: TGTGCCAGCAGTAGAAAAGCTGGTTACGAGCAGTACTTC. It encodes CASSRKAGYEQYF.